The 20 T cell receptor beta chains below all came from one sample that was sequenced in a study of monozygotic twins with inflammatory bowel disease. TCRdb reprocessed the 5' RACE reads, with one entry per CDR3 protein and no DNA. In all, the sample yields approximately 390,000 distinct CDR3 sequences. Sequenced material: blood. The receptors were sampled from a human donor with ulcerative colitis or Crohn's disease, or a healthy co-twin of an affected twin (not recorded which).

This sequence joins TRBV6-1 and TRBJ2-1; TCRdb's D call, TRBD2, is unchecked because there is no DNA. Germline loops: CDR1 MNHNS, CDR2 SASEGT. The CDR3 is 16 residues long. The CDR3 is CASSTLLAGTNNEQFF.

This sequence joins TRBV20-1 and TRBJ2-3; checking the TCRdb D call of TRBD1 is not possible without DNA. Per the germline V gene, CDR1 is DFQATT and CDR2 is SNEGSKA (reference sequence). This CDR3 is 15 amino acids long. This CDR3 is CSAFISRGPTDTQYF.

This chain links TRBV10-3 with TRBJ1-1. Germline CDR1 ENHRY, CDR2 SYGVKD. The CDR3 contains 16 residues. The CDR3 loop reads CAISEFGESSNTEAFF.

The J gene is TRBJ2-3, the V gene TRBV27; TCRdb names TRBD1, which stays unverified in the absence of DNA. Germline V lookup: CDR1 MNHEY, CDR2 SMNVEV (reference sequence). The CDR3 is 15 amino acids. The CDR3 protein is CASSLSQWTLDTQYF.

The chain couples TRBV5-1 to TRBJ2-1; TCRdb's D call of TRBD2 is untestable without DNA. Germline V gene lookup returns CDR1 SGHRS and CDR2 YFSETQ. The CDR3 contains 15 residues. The CDR3 region is CASSSGLAETEEQFF.

J is TRBJ1-2 and V is TRBV7-9; absent DNA, TCRdb's TRBD1 call cannot be checked. This CDR3 is built from 15 residues. Germline V gene sequence: CDR1 SEHNR, CDR2 FQNEAQ (reference sequence). CDR3 protein: CASSPSEGAIYGYTF.

The chain is built from TRBV19 and TRBJ2-4; TCRdb's D gene call, TRBD1, goes unchecked for lack of DNA. The CDR3 contains 14 residues. CDR1 and CDR2 (germline): LNHDA, SQIVND (reference sequence). The CDR3 loop reads CASSIEDRINIQYF.

The chain recombines TRBV20-1 with TRBJ2-3; the TCRdb call, TRBD2, lacks DNA for checking. Looked up from germline, CDR1 is DFQATT and CDR2 is SNEGSKA (reference sequence). This CDR3 is built from 15 residues. The chain's CDR3 is CSAGPLAGGRDTQYF.

This chain connects TRBV20-1 to TRBJ2-7; TCRdb's assignment of TRBD2 cannot be checked, as there is no DNA. Germline V gene lookup returns CDR1 DFQATT and CDR2 SNEGSKA (reference sequence). The CDR3 length is 19 residues. The CDR3 region is CSATVAGTATTPTYSEQYF.

V is TRBV20-1 and J is TRBJ1-1; the TRBD1 assignment by TCRdb is unverifiable without DNA. This CDR3 has 15 residues. Germline CDR1 and CDR2: DFQATT and SNEGSKA (reference sequence). The CDR3 loop is CSAPSGDGGGTEAFF.

The V gene is TRBV11-2, the J gene TRBJ1-2. Germline lookup yields CDR1 SGHAT and CDR2 FQNNGV. This CDR3 comprises 14 residues. CDR3 region: CASSLDGGIYGYTF.

The J gene is TRBJ2-1, the V gene TRBV9; TCRdb's D gene call, TRBD1, goes unchecked for lack of DNA. CDR1 and CDR2 from the germline V gene are SGDLS and YYNGEE. The CDR3 is made up of 15 amino acids. The CDR3 sequence: CASSVGGLGGNEQFF.

V is TRBV20-1 and J is TRBJ2-5; TCRdb designates TRBD1, a call that cannot be tested without DNA. This CDR3 has 14 residues. Germline V CDR1 and CDR2: DFQATT, SNEGSKA (reference sequence). The CDR3 loop is CSASGQGAAETQYF.

This sequence joins TRBV20-1 and TRBJ2-4; the TCRdb D gene call, TRBD1, has no DNA to confirm it. From germline, CDR1 is DFQATT and CDR2 SNEGSKA (reference sequence). The CDR3 has 14 amino acids. CDR3 residues: CSARDLPGSGIQYF.

The rearrangement joins TRBV7-9 to TRBJ2-1. This CDR3 has 12 residues. From germline, CDR1 is SEHNR and CDR2 FQNEAQ (reference sequence). The CDR3 sequence is CASSSQDNEQFF.

The genes are TRBV5-5 and TRBJ2-7; TCRdb proposes TRBD1, but this gene call is untestable without DNA. CDR1 and CDR2 (germline): SGHKS, YYEKEE (reference sequence). The CDR3 sequence is 15 residues long. CDR3 protein: CASSLAGTRAYEQYF.

The CDR3 spells CASSEQGGNIQYF. The rearrangement links TRBV5-6 to TRBJ2-4; TCRdb lists TRBD1, though no DNA is available to test this call. The CDR3 has 13 residues. The germline V gene has CDR1 SGHDT and CDR2 YYEEEE.

The CDR3 loop is CASSEGPNTGELFF. The chain combines TRBV5-1 with TRBJ2-2; absent DNA, TCRdb's TRBD2 call cannot be checked. Germline CDR1 and CDR2: SGHRS and YFSETQ. This CDR3 has 14 residues. Supplemented by reference TRBV5-1 and TRBJ2-2, the full variable domain reads KAGVTQTPRYLIKTRGQQVTLSCSPISGHRSVSWYQQTPGQGLQFLFEYFSETQRNKGNFPGRFSGRQFSNSRSEMNVSTLELGDSALYLCASSEGPNTGELFFGEGSRLTVL.

This rearrangement joins TRBV2 to TRBJ1-2; TCRdb selects TRBD1, and the lack of DNA leaves this call unchecked. This CDR3 is built from 14 residues. Germline CDR1 and CDR2: SNHLY and FYNNEI. CDR3 in amino acids: CASSEAPGVYGYTF.

This chain uses TRBV4-1 with TRBJ1-6; TCRdb's D call of TRBD1 is untestable without DNA. The germline V gene has CDR1 MGHRA and CDR2 YSYEKL. CDR3 length: 15 residues. CDR3 sequence: CASSQRDSYNSPLHF.